Here is one T cell receptor beta chain with its context. Its target is not known. This sample is drawn from a study of cytomegalovirus exposure and HLA in healthy donors. Primers: 60 Vbeta forward and 13 Jbeta reverse. Source study methods: Unique TCR beta chains numbered around 75 million in a later analysis, with around 11 million shared. Clones were sequenced by immunoSEQ multiplex PCR, and TCRdb holds only the in-frame ones, with some missing. V, J and clone size are those of that table, while D and trimming were read from the DNA. Of some 96,000 clones listed, 64% are singletons. Findings of the study overall: Fewer N-insertions than the roughly 670-donor mean were reportedly shown by an Asian-associated ancestry cluster in a later analysis.

This clonotype was obtained from a man aged 60 to 75 in good health and CMV-seronegative. Sequences were obtained from PBMCs.

CDR3 in amino acids: CASSLEFGLANYGYTF. CDR3 nucleotide sequence: TGCGCCAGCAGCTTGGAGTTTGGGCTTGCTAACTATGGCTACACCTTC. The chain recombines TRBV5-1 with TRBJ1-2; D ambiguous. V shed 0 bases and J shed 0 bases, with 12 bases lying between them. The CDR3 runs to 16 residues. CDR1 is SGHRS, CDR2 YFSETQ, per germline. The full variable domain, rest sourced from reference TRBV5-1 and TRBJ1-2, is KAGVTQTPRYLIKTRGQQVTLSCSPISGHRSVSWYQQTPGQGLQFLFEYFSETQRNKGNFPGRFSGRQFSNSRSEMNVSTLELGDSALYLCASSLEFGLANYGYTFGSGTRLTVV.